This TCR beta chain was recorded in a study of T cells after yellow fever vaccination (dated by TCRdb to between 2019 and 2020). About the study as a whole: The SMART-Seq v4 Ultra Low Input RNA kit was used to prepare libraries from fractions with low cell numbers. Bulk TCR alpha and beta repertoires were sequenced longitudinally to track T-cell clones before and after primary and booster YFV17D yellow fever vaccination. Two healthy male donors, one aged 18 to 29 and one aged 30 to 40 years, made up the cohort. Blood was collected at multiple timepoints before and after primary and secondary immunization, and bulk PBMC replicates and cell subsets were isolated. Overall results and qualifications from the work: Because only two donors were included in the study, the extent to which the findings can be generalized is limited. A small fraction of clonotypes appeared in both the CD4 and CD8 compartments, likely as a result of convergent recombination. The secondary T-cell response was found to be weaker but faster than the primary response, with a peak reached on day 5 rather than on day 15. After the booster, most of the clones that had expanded following primary vaccination were detected again (96% of CD4 and 88% of CD8), which suggests that memory was broadly maintained. Because abundant contaminating clonotypes from the bulk population could be contained in FACS-sorted repertoires, computational filtering was required.

V and J are truncated by 8 bases and 10 bases respectively, leaving an intervening sequence of 12 bases. The cysteine opens and the phenylalanine closes a CDR3 of 12 amino acids. The CDR3 DNA has 36 bases and is translated from base 1. TCR cDNA was made using 5'RACE template switching, a step that added a universal primer site and unique molecular identifiers. cDNA synthesis was primed from both the TCR alpha and TCR beta constant segments. Libraries were amplified in two PCR steps, with sample barcodes and sequencing adapters added in the second step. Sequencing of the libraries was done on either Illumina HiSeq 2500 (2x100 bp) or NovaSeq (2x150 bp). Per the source publication's procedure: Reads were demultiplexed and collapsed into UMI consensus sequences with MIGEC, and V(D)J alignment was performed with MiXCR. Vaccine-responding clonotypes were defined with edgeR using replicate PBMC samples, requiring FDR below 0.01 and a log2 fold change above 5 up to day 15. CD4 or CD8 identity was assigned to each bulk clonotype according to whether the clonotype was present at higher abundance in the sequenced CD4 repertoire or the sequenced CD8 repertoire. TCRdb passed the public sequencing reads through fastp at Q25 and MiXCR, retaining productive beta sequences. Rows merge per CDR3 protein into single entries with the most common DNA and genes. Here the V and J calls rest on TCRdb's processing, not on the authors' analysis. Counted in this sample were around 250,000 distinct CDR3 sequences; 6.9% of them appeared once. Approximately 0.87% of the sample comes from the top ten.

Of note for this clonotype: The specificity of this receptor is unknown. Per-base qualities were not stored, and no clone one base away is much larger.

The treatment or condition tag for this specimen amounts to: live attenuated yellow fever vaccine strain. A standard Ficoll-Paque protocol was used to isolate PBMCs from peripheral blood. CD4 and CD8 T-cell fractions were isolated with Dynabeads CD4 and CD8 positive selection kits. TriZol was used to extract RNA from bulk PBMCs, CD4 and CD8 fractions, and dextramer-positive and dextramer-negative fractions. The sample in question was CD4+ T cells sorted from PBMCs, obtained 15 days after the yellow fever booster vaccination. This TCR derives from a man aged 25 to 45 who received the YFV17D yellow fever vaccine. The rearrangement joined TRBV12-3 or TRBV12-4 to TRBJ1-6, with an unclear D gene assignment. The DNA sequence is as follows: TGTGCCAGCTCCGGACCCGACTCACCCCTCCACTTT. This gives the protein CASSGPDSPLHF.